This TCR beta chain came from a study of blood T cells in healthy people across ages. This clonotype turned up a few times. Its antigen is undetermined. Trimming pared 1 base from V and 5 bases from J, leaving 15 bases between. CDR3 size: 15 residues. In germline, CDR1 is SGHDT, CDR2 YYEEEE. Study findings and constraints: There was a strong correlation between TCR beta diversity and naive T cell percentage. Donor CMV status, an unknown factor, possibly confounded changes in expanded clonotypes.

A second PCR of about 7 to 12 cycles used a sample-barcoded 5' primer and a J-beta primer mix. The template-switch adaptor was a 5' adaptor with 12 random nucleotides. It tagged each cDNA molecule. At least 2.5 million CDR3-containing paired-end reads were obtained per sample. TCRdb processed the 5' RACE reads anew with MiXCR; each CDR3 protein has one entry. In the table there are over 1,500,000 distinct CDR3 sequences, approximately 39% of which are singletons. This receptor was identified in a human donor in good health. Input material: blood. The chain has TRBV5-6 and TRBJ1-1; no clear D. The CDR3 bases are TGTGCCAGCAGCTTGTATCCGGACGGAAGAACTGAAGCTTTCTTT. Protein sequence: CASSLYPDGRTEAFF.